Listed here is a single T cell receptor beta chain. Its matching antigen is unknown. One entry per CDR3 protein results from TCRdb running MiXCR on the reads. The repertoire consists of 150,000 to 200,000 distinct CDR3 sequences, with roughly 9.8% occurring once and the leading ten covering about 4.6%. These data originate in a study of T cell repertoires in cytomegalovirus infection. Study at large: Both CMV infection and a matching HLA type were indicated by public TCR beta signatures. Notes on the study in general: HLA-C-restricted CMV-specific TCR beta clonotypes prevailed in the ex vivo response. Individuals carrying CMV plus the relevant HLA were identified by cumulative frequency of public TCR beta families.

Material: PBMCs. The TCR comes from a human donor in good health (CMV status not recorded). Some clones in this sample may be carry-over from other donors' samples.

CDR3 amino acids: CASGGDAAIYGYTF. CDR3 bases: TGCGCCAGCGGAGGAGACGCCGCAATCTATGGCTACACCTTC. V gene TRBV5-1 combines with J gene TRBJ1-2; D remains ambiguous. This CDR3 region has 14 residues. Looked up from germline, CDR1 is SGHRS and CDR2 is YFSETQ. Trimming cost V 7 bases and J 4 bases, with 17 bases left between them.